What follows are 8 T cell receptor beta chains derived from one specimen sequenced in a study of patients and donors after allogeneic stem cell transplantation. TCRdb processed the RT-PCR reads anew with MiXCR; each CDR3 protein has one entry. The data show more than 1,500 distinct CDR3 sequences, more than 15% seen once. Sequenced sample: blood, either unsorted or a sorted T cell fraction (not recorded which). These receptors all stem from a human donor who was either an allogeneic HSCT recipient or a stem cell or donor lymphocyte infusion donor (not recorded which). It is not recorded whose cells these are; they may come from a transplant donor.

The chain combines TRBV4-1 with TRBJ2-7, with 8 bases matching TRBD2. Germline CDR1 reads MGHRA; CDR2 reads YSYEKL. Trimming cost V 6 bases and J 1 base; bases outside gene matches: 2. This CDR3 comprises 13 residues. CDR3 coding DNA: TGCGCCAGCAGTGGGACTAGATCCTACGAGCAGTACTTC. Translating it yields CASSGTRSYEQYF.

At least ten counts were recorded for this clonotype. The V call is TRBV6-5, the J call TRBJ2-7, with 7 nucleotides matching TRBD1. Germline V CDR1 and CDR2: MNHEY, SVGAGI. The V gene end was trimmed by 8 bases and the J gene end by 5 bases; junction bases not matched to a gene: 3. The CDR3 is made up of 11 amino acids. The chain's CDR3 is CASRQGDEQYF. CDR3 DNA: TGTGCCAGCCGACAGGGTGACGAGCAGTACTTC.

V gene TRBV7-4 combines with J gene TRBJ2-7; tentatively, D is TRBD1 (6 bases). This CDR3 comprises 17 residues. Germline-derived CDR1 and CDR2 are SGHVT and SQSDAQ. Trimming took off 5 bases at V and 4 bases at J, with 24 bases between the two ends. CDR3 nucleotide sequence: TGTGCCAGCAGCCCCCGGACAGTTCCAGGGGTGGGTTACGAGCAGTACTTC. Protein sequence: CASSPRTVPGVGYEQYF.

In its sample, this clonotype was seen many times. This chain joins TRBV21-1 and TRBJ1-1. TRBV21-1 is a pseudogene segment. The CDR3 length is 17 residues. In DNA form, the CDR3 reads TGTGCCAGCAGCAAAACGGCCAGGGAGGGCCCGAACACTGAAGCTTTCTTT. Protein sequence: CASSKTAREGPNTEAFF.

Written as DNA, the CDR3 is TGTGCCAGCAGGGCCATGGGGTCAGCCTACAATGAGCAGTTCTTC. The encoded protein is CASRAMGSAYNEQFF. This chain joins TRBV11-2 and TRBJ2-1; D ambiguous. CDR3 size: 15 residues. The V gene lost 6 bases and the J gene lost 2 bases, with 14 bases spanning the gap. Germline-derived CDR1 and CDR2 are SGHAT and FQNNGV.

The chain couples TRBV3-1 to TRBJ2-7, with D maybe TRBD2 (6 bases). The germline V and J ends were trimmed by 2 bases and 5 bases, with 16 bases remaining between them. Per germline, CDR1 LGHDT and CDR2 YNNKEL (reference sequence). The CDR3 runs to 15 residues. The CDR3 region has the DNA TGTGCCAGCAGCCAACGCGGGAACACTGCCAACGAGCAGTACTTC. It encodes CASSQRGNTANEQYF.

This clonotype was seen ten or more times. The chain links TRBV5-1 to TRBJ1-1, with TRBD1 as a possible D gene (5 bases). This CDR3 region has 14 residues. V dropped 1 base and J dropped 2 bases, with 9 bases sitting between them. Germline V gives CDR1 SGHRS, CDR2 YFSETQ. CDR3 DNA sequence: TGCGCCAGCAGCTTGCAGGGCGGTAACACTGAAGCTTTCTTT. Encoded protein: CASSLQGGNTEAFF.

Many counts were recorded for this clonotype. The J gene is TRBJ1-5, the V gene TRBV5-6, with D unresolved. Germline lookup yields CDR1 SGHDT and CDR2 YYEEEE. V lost 2 bases, J lost 7 bases, and 7 bases lay in between. The CDR3 is 12 residues long. The CDR3 loop reads CASSFGEQPQHF. CDR3 nucleotides: TGTGCCAGCAGCTTCGGGGAACAGCCCCAGCATTTT.